Presented here are 30 T cell receptor beta chains from one specimen sequenced in a study of CD8 T cells in Susac syndrome. The RNA, about 0.45 to 1 ug, was put through reverse transcription using random hexamers. TCRdb itself ran the immunoSEQ multiplex PCR reads through MiXCR, one entry per CDR3 protein. The table shows about 120,000 distinct CDR3 sequences, with around 90% occurring only once. The sample consisted of CD8+ T cells from PBMCs. The source of these receptors is a human donor in good health.

The gene calls are TRBV18 and TRBJ1-5; 9 bases align to TRBD1. The CDR3 is 16 residues long. J gave up 7 bases and V 4 bases, and 11 bases lay outside the gene matches. CDR1 and CDR2 from the germline V gene are KGHSH and LQKENI. The CDR3 protein is CASSRQDRGGEQPQHF. Written as DNA, the CDR3 is TGTGCCAGCTCACGACAGGACAGGGGTGGAGAACAGCCCCAGCATTTT.

V and J are TRBV7-2 and TRBJ1-1; 7 bases map to TRBD1. V dropped 5 bases and J dropped 6; count of bases not matched to a gene: 6. The CDR3 spans 13 residues. Looked up from germline, CDR1 is SGHTA and CDR2 is FQGNSA. CDR3 amino acids: CASSPTGTAEAFF. The CDR3 bases are TGTGCCAGCAGCCCGACAGGGACCGCTGAAGCTTTCTTT.

This chain uses TRBV19 with TRBJ1-2; tentative D call: TRBD1 (5 bases). Germline CDR1 and CDR2: LNHDA and SQIVND (reference sequence). The CDR3 is 16 residues long. V shed 5 bases and J shed 6 bases, with 22 bases lying between them. The CDR3 is CASSPTSLAGFDGYTF. The CDR3 DNA reads TGTGCCAGTAGTCCGACCTCCCTCGCAGGGTTCGATGGCTACACCTTC.

V usage is TRBV5-1 and J usage is TRBJ2-1; D is unclear. V dropped 5 bases and J dropped 6 bases, with 15 bases sitting between them. Germline lookup yields CDR1 SGHRS and CDR2 YFSETQ. CDR3 size: 14 residues. The CDR3 DNA sequence: TGCGCCAGCAGAACGGTTACGGCAGCCAATGAGCAGTTCTTC. Protein product: CASRTVTAANEQFF.

The gene calls are TRBV29-1 and TRBJ1-2; 9 bases map to TRBD1. The CDR3 totals 19 residues. Germline-derived CDR1 and CDR2 are SQVTM and ANQGSEA. Unmatched junction bases numbered 18, after V lost 2 bases and J lost 2 bases. The chain's CDR3 is CSVEKPPPQGAIGNYGYTF. CDR3 bases: TGCAGCGTTGAAAAACCCCCCCCACAGGGGGCAATAGGGAACTATGGCTACACCTTC.

The gene calls are TRBV20-1 and TRBJ1-1; D might be TRBD1 (5 bases). V lost 1 base and J 5 bases, leaving 20 bases between the germline ends. Germline CDR1 reads DFQATT; CDR2 reads SNEGSKA (reference sequence). The CDR3 is 16 amino acids. The CDR3 DNA reads as TGCAGTGCTAGAGTGGGGTCGGGCCAGGGCTGGACTGAAGCTTTCTTT. Residues: CSARVGSGQGWTEAFF.

The J gene is TRBJ2-3, the V gene TRBV6-4, with 11 positions matching TRBD2. CDR1 and CDR2 from the germline V gene are MRHNA and SNTAGT. V was clipped by 7 bases and J by 5 bases; unmatched bases: 8. This CDR3 comprises 15 residues. Written as DNA, the CDR3 is TGTGCCAGCACCTCGTCCGGGACTAGCGGAGATACGCAGTATTTT. It yields the protein CASTSSGTSGDTQYF.

The rearrangement joins TRBV19 to TRBJ1-2, with D possibly TRBD1 on 6 matching bases. The V gene's germline CDR1 is LNHDA and CDR2 SQIVND (reference sequence). This CDR3 spans 15 amino acids. The ends were cut back, 7 bases at V and 2 bases at J, with 17 bases in the middle. CDR3: CASTSSGGRNYGYTF. Here the CDR3 DNA reads TGTGCCAGTACCTCCTCGGGGGGGCGGAACTATGGCTACACCTTC. The full variable domain, completed using reference TRBV19 and TRBJ1-2, is DGGITQSPKYLFRKEGQNVTLSCEQNLNHDAMYWYRQDPGQGLRLIYYSQIVNDFQKGDIAEGYSVSREKKESFPLTVTSAQKNPTAFYLCASTSSGGRNYGYTFGSGTRLTVV.

The chain links TRBV19 to TRBJ2-7, with 9 bases fitting TRBD1. CDR1 and CDR2 (germline): LNHDA, SQIVND (reference sequence). The CDR3 totals 14 residues. The ends lost 6 bases at V and 4 bases at J; junction bases unmatched: 7. Written as DNA, the CDR3 is TGTGCCAGTAGCCGCTCGGGACAGGGTTACGAGCAGTACTTC. It yields the protein CASSRSGQGYEQYF.

The CDR3 loop reads CASIKRRTSSGANVLTF. The CDR3 nucleotides read TGTGCCAGCATAAAAAGGAGGACAAGCTCTGGGGCCAACGTCCTGACTTTC. This sequence joins TRBV5-8 and TRBJ2-6; D tentatively reads TRBD1 or TRBD2 (5 bases each). Germline V gene sequence: CDR1 SGHTS, CDR2 YDEGEE. V dropped 6 bases and J dropped 0 bases, with 16 bases sitting between them. The CDR3 contains 17 residues.

The chain carries TRBV29-1 and TRBJ1-2; tentative D call: TRBD1 (6 bases). The CDR3 runs to 15 residues. Trimming stripped 0 bases from V and 4 bases from J, with 15 bases between. Germline V gives CDR1 SQVTM, CDR2 ANQGSEA. The CDR3 DNA reads TGCAGCGTTGAAGATTACGGAGGACAGCTCTATGGCTACACCTTC. Encoded protein: CSVEDYGGQLYGYTF.

V usage is TRBV6-1 and J usage is TRBJ2-7; 7 bases are shared with TRBD1. The CDR3 length is 16 residues. Germline V gene lookup returns CDR1 MNHNS and CDR2 SASEGT. After removal of 6 bases from V and 1 base from J, the junction contained 12 bases not matched to a gene. CDR3 nucleotide sequence: TGTGCCAGCAGGGACCGCCCGTGGACAGGATCCTACGAGCAGTACTTC. Translating gives CASRDRPWTGSYEQYF.

CDR3 DNA: TGTGCCGGGCAACAGGGTTGGGGTTCACCCCTCCACTTT. Protein sequence: CAGQQGWGSPLHF. The rearrangement uses TRBV6-6 and TRBJ1-6, with D perhaps TRBD1 (6 bases). Germline values: CDR1 MNHNY, CDR2 SVGAGI (reference sequence). The V end lost 11 bases, the J end lost 9 bases, and 17 bases lay between the germline ends. CDR3 length equals 13 residues.

The V and J genes are TRBV13 and TRBJ1-5, with 8 bases matching TRBD1. CDR1 is PRHDT, CDR2 FYEKMQ, per germline (reference sequence). The CDR3 covers 14 residues. J was trimmed by 7 bases and V by 6 bases; bases with no gene match: 8. The DNA for the CDR3 is TGTGCCAGCAGACAAACCGGGACAGGCCAGCCCCAGCATTTT. Residues: CASRQTGTGQPQHF.

This clonotype was counted only a few times. The chain links TRBV19 to TRBJ1-1; D is unclear. V gave up 3 bases and J gave up 1 base, with 6 bases separating them. From germline, CDR1 is LNHDA and CDR2 SQIVND (reference sequence). The length of the CDR3 is 13 residues. The CDR3 is CASSIGENTEAFF. CDR3 in DNA: TGTGCCAGTAGTATTGGGGAGAACACTGAAGCTTTCTTT.

The chain couples TRBV5-1 to TRBJ1-3, with D perhaps matching TRBD1 (5 bases). With 7 bases removed from V and 7 bases from J, the gap between germline ends came to 30 bases. The CDR3 is 18 amino acids. CDR1 and CDR2 (germline): SGHRS, YFSETQ. The CDR3 bases are TGCGCCAGCGAGATTGAAGTACGGGACGCCCGCGGGCGCAACACCATATATTTT. The encoded protein is CASEIEVRDARGRNTIYF.

This rearrangement joins TRBV12-3 or TRBV12-4 to TRBJ1-2; D is unresolved. Trimming took off 5 bases at V and 8 bases at J, with 12 bases between the two ends. The CDR3 contains 12 residues. The CDR3 loop reads CASSPGVRGYTF. The DNA for the CDR3 is TGTGCCAGCAGTCCTGGGGTGCGGGGCTACACCTTC.

The chain couples TRBV15 to TRBJ2-1; 14 bases align to TRBD2. This CDR3 has 15 residues. Per the germline V gene, CDR1 is LNHNV and CDR2 is YYDKDF (reference sequence). After removal of 4 bases from V and 12 bases from J, the junction contained 8 bases not matched to a gene. In DNA, the CDR3 is TGTGCCACCAGCAAGCCGGGACTAGCGGGAGATGGGCAGTTCTTC. It yields the protein CATSKPGLAGDGQFF.

This clonotype has just one count. This sequence joins TRBV25-1 and TRBJ1-3; D is ambiguous. Trimming pared 2 bases from V and 0 bases from J, leaving 5 bases between. The CDR3 is made up of 14 amino acids. CDR1 is MGHDK and CDR2 is SYGVNS in the germline V gene. CDR3 bases: TGTGCCAGCAGTGAAGAGCGCTCTGGAAACACCATATATTTT. Amino acids: CASSEERSGNTIYF.

The rearrangement links TRBV9 to TRBJ2-3, with D unresolved. This CDR3 has 15 amino acids. The ends were cut back, 0 bases at V and 0 bases at J, with 8 bases in the middle. Germline CDR1 reads SGDLS; CDR2 reads YYNGEE. In DNA form, the CDR3 reads TGTGCCAGCAGCGTAGTCGGAGTTAGCACAGATACGCAGTATTTT. Encoded protein: CASSVVGVSTDTQYF. Full variable domain (rest looked up from reference TRBV9 and TRBJ2-3): DSGVTQTPKHLITATGQRVTLRCSPRSGDLSVYWYQQSLDQGLQFLIQYYNGEERAKGNILERFSAQQFPDLHSELNLSSLELGDSALYFCASSVVGVSTDTQYFGPGTRLTVL.

CDR3 coding DNA: TGTGCCAGCAGGACGACAGGGTCCTACGAGCAGTACTTC. Protein sequence: CASRTTGSYEQYF. The chain uses TRBV6-2 or TRBV6-3 and TRBJ2-7; 7 positions match TRBD1. Germline V lookup: CDR1 MNHEY, CDR2 SVGEGT. J was trimmed by 1 base and V by 6 bases; bases with no gene match: 3. This CDR3 is built from 13 residues.

The genes are TRBV11-2 and TRBJ2-1, with TRBD2 matching 14 bases. The CDR3 sequence is 16 residues long. Losses at the gene ends were 5 bases for V and 9 bases for J; bases not matched to a gene: 9. Germline V CDR1 and CDR2: SGHAT, FQNNGV. CDR3 region: CASSQLPGLAGVEQFF. The DNA of the CDR3 is TGTGCCAGCAGCCAATTACCGGGACTAGCGGGAGTTGAGCAGTTCTTC. The full variable domain, completed using reference TRBV11-2 and TRBJ2-1, is EAGVAQSPRYKIIEKRQSVAFWCNPISGHATLYWYQQILGQGPKLLIQFQNNGVVDDSQLPKDRFSAERLKGVDSTLKIQPAKLEDSAVYLCASSQLPGLAGVEQFFGPGTRLTVL.

This chain joins TRBV20-1 and TRBJ2-7, with 9 bases matching TRBD1. CDR3 length: 13 amino acids. The germline gives CDR1 DFQATT, CDR2 SNEGSKA (reference sequence). CDR3 loop: CSAGQGSIYEQYF. In nucleotides, the CDR3 is TGCAGCGCCGGACAGGGGTCGATCTACGAGCAGTACTTC.

This chain uses TRBV7-2 with TRBJ2-1; perhaps TRBD1 as D (5 bases). This CDR3 spans 12 amino acids. Trimming left V 8 bases short and J 6 bases short, with 11 bases between. The germline V gene has CDR1 SGHTA and CDR2 FQGNSA. CDR3 residues: CASGAPFNEQFF. CDR3 nucleotide sequence: TGTGCCAGCGGGGCCCCTTTCAATGAGCAGTTCTTC.

V usage is TRBV7-2 and J usage is TRBJ2-2; 9 positions agree with TRBD1. The CDR3 consists of 16 residues. Germline-derived CDR1 and CDR2 are SGHTA and FQGNSA. V was clipped by 0 bases and J by 7 bases; unmatched bases: 6. CDR3 coding DNA: TGTGCCAGCAGCTTAGCGACAGGGGGAGTCGGCGGGGAGCTGTTTTTT. Amino acid sequence: CASSLATGGVGGELFF.

The chain carries TRBV29-1 and TRBJ2-7; 8 nucleotides agree with TRBD1. The germline V gene encodes CDR1 SQVTM and CDR2 ANQGSEA. V trimming: 7 bases; J trimming: 1 base; junction bases outside the gene matches: 6. The CDR3 spans 13 residues. The CDR3 protein is CSGRTGQSYEQYF. CDR3 sequence (DNA): TGCAGCGGACGGACAGGGCAGTCCTACGAGCAGTACTTC.

V is TRBV28 and J is TRBJ1-1, with unresolved D. Germline CDR1 is MDHEN and CDR2 is SYDVKM. The CDR3 runs to 14 residues. V was clipped by 3 bases and J by 2 bases, with 10 bases between them. The CDR3 spells CASSFGLGNTEAFF. The CDR3 DNA sequence: TGTGCCAGCAGTTTCGGACTGGGAAACACTGAAGCTTTCTTT.

V and J are TRBV29-1 and TRBJ2-1, with TRBD1 as a possible D gene (7 bases). CDR1 is SQVTM and CDR2 is ANQGSEA in the germline V gene. Trimming pared 7 bases from V and 5 bases from J, leaving 12 bases between. The CDR3 length is 12 residues. The CDR3 DNA is TGCAGCGGCGGGACAGCCCACAATGAGCAGTTCTTC. Translated: CSGGTAHNEQFF.

This rearrangement joins TRBV7-9 to TRBJ2-7; 8 nucleotides match TRBD2. Trimming removed 6 bases from V and 8 bases from J; junction bases left unmatched: 12. Germline V lookup: CDR1 SEHNR, CDR2 FQNEAQ (reference sequence). This CDR3 region has 14 residues. The CDR3 nucleotides read TGTGCCAGCAGTTCTACTAGCGGTGGGCCCAAGCAGTACTTC. This sequence encodes CASSSTSGGPKQYF. Variable domain in full (rest from reference TRBV7-9 and TRBJ2-7): DTGVSQNPRHKITKRGQNVTFRCDPISEHNRLYWYRQTLGQGPEFLTYFQNEAQLEKSRLLSDRFSAERPKGSFSTLEIQRTEQGDSAMYLCASSSTSGGPKQYFGPGTRLTVT.

The CDR3 nucleotides read TGTGCCAGCAGCCAGCGCGGTTATAATTCACCCCTCCACTTT. Encoded protein: CASSQRGYNSPLHF. V usage is TRBV3-1 and J usage is TRBJ1-6; no reliable D call. Looked up from germline, CDR1 is LGHDT and CDR2 is YNNKEL (reference sequence). The CDR3 runs to 14 residues. The germline V and J ends were trimmed by 3 bases and 4 bases, with 7 bases remaining between them.